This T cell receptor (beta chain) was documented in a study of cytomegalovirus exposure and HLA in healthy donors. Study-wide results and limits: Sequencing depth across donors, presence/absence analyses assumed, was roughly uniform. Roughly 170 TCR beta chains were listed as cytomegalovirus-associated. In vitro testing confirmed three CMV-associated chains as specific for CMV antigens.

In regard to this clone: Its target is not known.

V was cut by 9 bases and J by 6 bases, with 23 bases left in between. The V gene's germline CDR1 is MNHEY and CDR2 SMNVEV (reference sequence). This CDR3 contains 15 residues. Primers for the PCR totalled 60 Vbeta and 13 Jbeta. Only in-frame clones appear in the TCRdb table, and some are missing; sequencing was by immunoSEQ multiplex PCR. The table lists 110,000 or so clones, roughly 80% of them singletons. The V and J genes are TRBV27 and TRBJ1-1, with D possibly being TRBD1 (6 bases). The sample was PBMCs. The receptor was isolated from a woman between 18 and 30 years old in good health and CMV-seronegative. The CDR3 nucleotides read TGTGCCAGTATCCCCTGGGATACAAAGGGGGCTGAAGCTTTCTTT. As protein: CASIPWDTKGAEAFF.